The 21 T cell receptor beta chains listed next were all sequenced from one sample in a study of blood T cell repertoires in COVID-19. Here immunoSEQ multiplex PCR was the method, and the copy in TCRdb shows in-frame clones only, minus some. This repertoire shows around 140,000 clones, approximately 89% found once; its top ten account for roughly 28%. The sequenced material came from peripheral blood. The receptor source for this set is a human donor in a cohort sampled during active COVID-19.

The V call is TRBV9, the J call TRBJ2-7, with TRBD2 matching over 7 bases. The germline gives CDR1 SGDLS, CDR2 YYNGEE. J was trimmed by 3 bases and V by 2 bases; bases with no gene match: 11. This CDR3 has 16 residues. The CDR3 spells CASSVSTGGTVYEQYF. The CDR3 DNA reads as TGTGCCAGCAGCGTTTCCACCGGGGGGACGGTCTACGAGCAGTACTTC.

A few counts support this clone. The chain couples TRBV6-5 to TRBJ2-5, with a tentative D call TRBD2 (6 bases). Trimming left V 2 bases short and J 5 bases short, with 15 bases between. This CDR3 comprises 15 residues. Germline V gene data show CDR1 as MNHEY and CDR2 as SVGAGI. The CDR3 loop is CASSYGSYRGETQYF. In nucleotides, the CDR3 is TGTGCCAGCAGTTACGGCAGCTATCGGGGGGAGACCCAGTACTTC.

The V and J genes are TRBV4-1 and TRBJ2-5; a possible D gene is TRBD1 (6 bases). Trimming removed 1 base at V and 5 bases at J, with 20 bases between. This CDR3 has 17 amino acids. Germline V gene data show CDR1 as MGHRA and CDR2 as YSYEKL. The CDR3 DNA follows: TGCGCCAGCAGCCAAGCGGGCCACCAGCCCCAGGGGGAGACCCAGTACTTC. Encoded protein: CASSQAGHQPQGETQYF.

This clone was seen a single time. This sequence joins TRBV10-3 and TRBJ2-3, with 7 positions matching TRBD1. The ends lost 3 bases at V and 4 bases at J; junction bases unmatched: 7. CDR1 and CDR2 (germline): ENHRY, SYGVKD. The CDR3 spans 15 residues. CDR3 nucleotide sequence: TGTGCCATCAGTGAAAAGGGGGCTATCGCAGATACGCAGTATTTT. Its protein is CAISEKGAIADTQYF.

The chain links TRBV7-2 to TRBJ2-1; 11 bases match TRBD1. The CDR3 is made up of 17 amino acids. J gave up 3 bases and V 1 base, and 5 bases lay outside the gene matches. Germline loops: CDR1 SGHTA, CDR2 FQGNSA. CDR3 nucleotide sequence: TGTGCCAGCAGCTTAGGTTGGGGGACAGGGGGCTACAATGAGCAGTTCTTC. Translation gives CASSLGWGTGGYNEQFF.

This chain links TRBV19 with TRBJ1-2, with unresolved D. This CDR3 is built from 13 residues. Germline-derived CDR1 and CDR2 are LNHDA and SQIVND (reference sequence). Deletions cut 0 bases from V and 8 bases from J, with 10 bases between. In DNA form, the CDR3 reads TGTGCCAGTAGTATAGATCCGGGGTTCGGCTACACCTTC. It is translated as CASSIDPGFGYTF. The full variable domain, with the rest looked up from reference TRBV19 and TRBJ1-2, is DGGITQSPKYLFRKEGQNVTLSCEQNLNHDAMYWYRQDPGQGLRLIYYSQIVNDFQKGDIAEGYSVSREKKESFPLTVTSAQKNPTAFYLCASSIDPGFGYTFGSGTRLTVV.

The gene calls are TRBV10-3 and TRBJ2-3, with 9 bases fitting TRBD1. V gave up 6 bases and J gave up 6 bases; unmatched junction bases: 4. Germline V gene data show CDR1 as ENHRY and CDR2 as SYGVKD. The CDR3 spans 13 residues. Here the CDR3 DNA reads TGTGCCATCAGACAGGGGGCGAAGGATACGCAGTATTTT. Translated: CAIRQGAKDTQYF.

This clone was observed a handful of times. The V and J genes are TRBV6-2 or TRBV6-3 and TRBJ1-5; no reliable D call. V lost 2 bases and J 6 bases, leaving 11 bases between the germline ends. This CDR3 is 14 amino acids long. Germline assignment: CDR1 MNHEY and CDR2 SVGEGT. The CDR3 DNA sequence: TGTGCCAGCAGTTACACGGCAGGCGCTCAGCCCCAGCATTTT. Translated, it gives CASSYTAGAQPQHF.

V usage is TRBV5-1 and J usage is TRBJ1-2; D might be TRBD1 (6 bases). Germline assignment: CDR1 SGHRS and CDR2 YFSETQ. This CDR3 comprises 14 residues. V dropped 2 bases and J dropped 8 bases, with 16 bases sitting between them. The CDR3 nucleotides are TGCGCCAGCAGCTTAGAACAGGGACGGCGGGGCTACACCTTC. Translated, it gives CASSLEQGRRGYTF.

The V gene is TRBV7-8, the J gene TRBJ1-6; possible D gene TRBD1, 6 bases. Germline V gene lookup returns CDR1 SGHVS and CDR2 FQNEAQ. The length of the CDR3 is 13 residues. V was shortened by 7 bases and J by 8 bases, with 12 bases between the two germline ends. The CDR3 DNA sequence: TGTGCCAGCACTCAGGGGAATGATTCACCCCTCCACTTT. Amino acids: CASTQGNDSPLHF. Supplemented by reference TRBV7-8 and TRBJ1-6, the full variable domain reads GAGVSQSPRYKVAKRGQDVALRCDPISGHVSLFWYQQALGQGPEFLTYFQNEAQLDKSGLPSDRFFAERPEGSVSTLKIQRTQQEDSAVYLCASTQGNDSPLHFGNGTRLTVT.

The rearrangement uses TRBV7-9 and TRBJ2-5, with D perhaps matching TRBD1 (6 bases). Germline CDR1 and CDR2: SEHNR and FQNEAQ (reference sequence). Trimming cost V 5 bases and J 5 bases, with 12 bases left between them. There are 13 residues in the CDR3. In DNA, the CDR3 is TGTGCCAGCAGCCCAGGGGTAGGGGAGACCCAGTACTTC. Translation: CASSPGVGETQYF.

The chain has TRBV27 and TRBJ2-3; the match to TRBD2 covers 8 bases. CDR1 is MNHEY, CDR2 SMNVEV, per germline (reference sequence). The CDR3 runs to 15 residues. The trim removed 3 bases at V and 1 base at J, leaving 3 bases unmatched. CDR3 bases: TGTGCCAGCAGTTTCAGGCGGGGGGGCACAGATACGCAGTATTTT. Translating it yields CASSFRRGGTDTQYF.

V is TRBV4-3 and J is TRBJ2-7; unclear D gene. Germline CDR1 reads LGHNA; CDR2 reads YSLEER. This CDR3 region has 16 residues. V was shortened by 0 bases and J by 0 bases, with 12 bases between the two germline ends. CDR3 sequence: CASSQDYTRNSYEQYF. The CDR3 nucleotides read TGCGCCAGCAGCCAAGATTACACAAGAAACTCCTACGAGCAGTACTTC.

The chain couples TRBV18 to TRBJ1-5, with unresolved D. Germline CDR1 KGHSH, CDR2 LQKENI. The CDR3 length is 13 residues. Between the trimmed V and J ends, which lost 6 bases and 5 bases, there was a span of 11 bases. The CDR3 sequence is CASSAAVDQPQHF. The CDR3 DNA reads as TGTGCCAGCTCGGCAGCGGTGGATCAGCCCCAGCATTTT.

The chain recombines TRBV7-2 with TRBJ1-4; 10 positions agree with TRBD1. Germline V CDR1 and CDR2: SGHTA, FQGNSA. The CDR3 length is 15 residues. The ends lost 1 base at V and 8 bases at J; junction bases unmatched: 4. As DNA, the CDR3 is TGTGCCAGCAGCTTAGGAGGGACAGGGGAGGAAAAACTGTTTTTT. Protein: CASSLGGTGEEKLFF.

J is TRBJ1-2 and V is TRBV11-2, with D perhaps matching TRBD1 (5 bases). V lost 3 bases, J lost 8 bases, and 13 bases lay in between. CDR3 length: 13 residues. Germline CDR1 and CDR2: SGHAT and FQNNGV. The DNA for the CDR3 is TGTGCCAGCAGCTTGGGTGGGGCGCTGGGCTACACCTTC. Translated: CASSLGGALGYTF. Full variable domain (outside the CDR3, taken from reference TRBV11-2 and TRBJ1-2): EAGVAQSPRYKIIEKRQSVAFWCNPISGHATLYWYQQILGQGPKLLIQFQNNGVVDDSQLPKDRFSAERLKGVDSTLKIQPAKLEDSAVYLCASSLGGALGYTFGSGTRLTVV.

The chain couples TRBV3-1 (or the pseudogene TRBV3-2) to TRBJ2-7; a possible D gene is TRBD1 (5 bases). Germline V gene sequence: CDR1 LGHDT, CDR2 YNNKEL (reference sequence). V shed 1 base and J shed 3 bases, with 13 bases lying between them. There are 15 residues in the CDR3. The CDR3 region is CASSQVYDRIYEQYF. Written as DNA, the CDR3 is TGTGCCAGCAGCCAAGTATATGACAGAATCTACGAGCAGTACTTC.

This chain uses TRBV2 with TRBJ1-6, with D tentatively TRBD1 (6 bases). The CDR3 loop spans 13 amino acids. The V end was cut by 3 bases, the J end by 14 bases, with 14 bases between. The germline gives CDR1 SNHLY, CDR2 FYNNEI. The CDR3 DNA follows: TGTGCCAGCAGTGAGGGGGCGCGGGCGACCCTCCACTTT. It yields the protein CASSEGARATLHF.

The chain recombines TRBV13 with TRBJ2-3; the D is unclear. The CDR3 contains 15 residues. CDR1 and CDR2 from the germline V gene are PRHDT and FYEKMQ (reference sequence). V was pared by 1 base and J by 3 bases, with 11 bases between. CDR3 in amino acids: CASSLVTGGTDTQYF. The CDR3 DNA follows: TGTGCCAGCAGCTTAGTTACGGGTGGTACAGATACGCAGTATTTT.

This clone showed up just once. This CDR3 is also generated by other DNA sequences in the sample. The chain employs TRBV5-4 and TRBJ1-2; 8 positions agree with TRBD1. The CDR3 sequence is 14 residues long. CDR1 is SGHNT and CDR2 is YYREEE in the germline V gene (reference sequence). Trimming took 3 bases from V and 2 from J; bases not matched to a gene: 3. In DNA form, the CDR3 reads TGTGCCAGCAGCTCCGGACAGGGCAACTATGGCTACACCTTC. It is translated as CASSSGQGNYGYTF.

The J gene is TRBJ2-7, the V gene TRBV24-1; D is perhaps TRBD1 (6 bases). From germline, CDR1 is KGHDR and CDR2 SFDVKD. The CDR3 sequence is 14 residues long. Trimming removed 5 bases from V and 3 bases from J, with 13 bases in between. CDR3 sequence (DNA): TGTGCCACCAGTGCTCACGGACAGAACTACGAGCAGTACTTC. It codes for CATSAHGQNYEQYF.